This T cell receptor beta chain was captured in a study of shared clonotypes between healthy human individuals. Whole-study results and caveats: What naive subsets generally showed was a larger estimated richness than memory subsets showed.

Notes on this clone: Its antigen is unidentified.

This CDR3 is built from 15 residues. The ends lost 2 bases at V and 7 bases at J; junction bases unmatched: 7. Germline-derived CDR1 and CDR2 are MNHNS and SASEGT. Authors' analysis steps: Sequence data from immunoSEQ were junction-only and lacked quality scores; consequently, filtering differed. Data came from immunoSEQ multiplex PCR; TCRdb stores just in-frame clones and leaves some out. Clonal size and the V and J genes are those of that table, whereas D and trimming came from the DNA. The table includes some 1.4 million clones, about 96% detected once. The sequence was obtained from a man aged 25-45 years in good health. This rearrangement joins TRBV6-1 to TRBJ1-5; 8 bases are a match to TRBD1. The sample consisted of naive CD4+ T cells sorted from blood. Subset indicated: CD45RA+ positively selected. DNA for the CDR3: TGTGCCAGCAGTGAAAGGGACAGGCTTGGACAGCCCCAGCATTTT. As protein: CASSERDRLGQPQHF.